This passage covers 26 T cell receptor beta chains from one sample sequenced in a study of blood T cell repertoires in COVID-19. The data were produced by immunoSEQ multiplex PCR, yet TCRdb's version contains in-frame clones alone and is incomplete. The sample contains about 100,000 clones, 80% to 95% of which appear only once. The sample comprised peripheral blood. These receptors originate from a man aged 70 or older with acute or convalescent COVID-19.

The genes are TRBV11-2 and TRBJ1-6; D ambiguous. Per the germline V gene, CDR1 is SGHAT and CDR2 is FQNNGV. Trimming stripped 1 base from V and 0 bases from J, with 10 bases between. This CDR3 contains 17 residues. The CDR3: CASSLGGTRSYNSPLHF. The CDR3 DNA reads TGTGCCAGCAGCTTAGGTGGCACACGCTCCTATAATTCACCCCTCCACTTT.

CDR3 in amino acids: CASSLGDSAYQPQHF. CDR3 DNA: TGTGCCAGCAGCTTGGGGGACAGCGCCTATCAGCCCCAGCATTTT. The chain combines TRBV7-8 with TRBJ1-5, with 7 bases matching TRBD1. The CDR3 extends over 15 amino acids. Germline assignment: CDR1 SGHVS and CDR2 FQNEAQ. With V trimmed by 3 bases and J by 5 bases, 7 bases remained unmatched.

The chain recombines TRBV7-9 with TRBJ1-1; D is ambiguous. Trimming pared 5 bases from V and 3 bases from J, leaving 13 bases between. The CDR3 consists of 14 residues. Germline V lookup: CDR1 SEHNR, CDR2 FQNEAQ (reference sequence). CDR3 loop: CASSPPGLDTEAFF. CDR3 nucleotide sequence: TGTGCCAGCAGCCCGCCGGGTTTGGACACTGAAGCTTTCTTT. The whole variable domain, remainder taken from reference TRBV7-9 and TRBJ1-1, is DTGVSQNPRHKITKRGQNVTFRCDPISEHNRLYWYRQTLGQGPEFLTYFQNEAQLEKSRLLSDRFSAERPKGSFSTLEIQRTEQGDSAMYLCASSPPGLDTEAFFGQGTRLTVV.

This sequence joins TRBV5-1 and TRBJ1-1; 8 bases match TRBD1. After removal of 5 bases from V and 0 bases from J, the junction contained 12 bases not matched to a gene. CDR1 is SGHRS and CDR2 is YFSETQ in the germline V gene. The CDR3 is 17 amino acids. The CDR3 DNA reads TGCGCCAGCAGTCCAACGACAGGGGCCAGGATGAACACTGAAGCTTTCTTT. Encoded protein: CASSPTTGARMNTEAFF. Based on the CDR3 plus reference TRBV5-1 and TRBJ1-1, the full variable domain is KAGVTQTPRYLIKTRGQQVTLSCSPISGHRSVSWYQQTPGQGLQFLFEYFSETQRNKGNFPGRFSGRQFSNSRSEMNVSTLELGDSALYLCASSPTTGARMNTEAFFGQGTRLTVV.

This chain links TRBV5-6 with TRBJ1-2; 8 bases are a match to TRBD1. Trimming removed 4 bases from V and 7 bases from J; junction bases left unmatched: 18. CDR3 size: 17 residues. Per germline, CDR1 SGHDT and CDR2 YYEEEE. CDR3 residues: CASSPDRVPLYMVGYTF. The CDR3 DNA follows: TGTGCCAGCAGCCCGGACAGGGTTCCCCTGTATATGGTTGGCTACACCTTC.

The chain joins TRBV5-4 to TRBJ1-1; 8 nucleotides agree with TRBD1. The length of the CDR3 is 16 residues. Germline values: CDR1 SGHNT, CDR2 YYREEE (reference sequence). J gave up 2 bases and V 7 bases, and 13 bases lay outside the gene matches. CDR3 region: CASGESPRGRNTEAFF. The CDR3 bases are TGTGCCAGCGGCGAAAGCCCCAGGGGGCGAAACACTGAAGCTTTCTTT.

CDR3 amino acids: CASSEGTVPGKLFF. For the CDR3, the DNA is TGTGCCAGCAGTGAAGGGACAGTTCCGGGAAAACTGTTTTTT. The chain is built from TRBV2 and TRBJ1-4; tentatively, D is TRBD1 (6 bases). The V end lost 1 base, the J end lost 10 bases, and 13 bases lay between the germline ends. The germline V gene encodes CDR1 SNHLY and CDR2 FYNNEI. The CDR3 totals 14 residues.

CDR3 sequence reads: CASSSSGTEAFF. The CDR3 coding sequence is TGCGCCAGCAGCTCGTCGGGCACTGAAGCTTTCTTT. The chain uses TRBV5-1 and TRBJ1-1; D unclear. Germline V gives CDR1 SGHRS, CDR2 YFSETQ. Trimming took off 3 bases at V and 4 bases at J, with 7 bases between the two ends. The CDR3 sequence is 12 residues long.

J is TRBJ1-1 and V is TRBV11-3, with a tentative D call TRBD1 (5 bases). The CDR3 is 16 residues long. CDR1 and CDR2 (germline): SGHNT, YENEEA. V shed 5 bases and J shed 3 bases, with 19 bases lying between them. The CDR3 bases are TGTGCCAGCAGCCGTACCAGGGCAGGTAGGCACACTGAAGCTTTCTTT. Translated, it gives CASSRTRAGRHTEAFF.

The genes are TRBV12-5 and TRBJ1-5; no clear D gene. CDR1 is LGHNT and CDR2 is FRNRAP in the germline V gene. Trimming removed 3 bases at V and 9 bases at J, with 9 bases between. The CDR3 loop spans 12 amino acids. CDR3 nucleotide sequence: TGTGCTAGTGGTTTCTATAGCACGCCCCAGCATTTT. Amino acids: CASGFYSTPQHF.

J is TRBJ1-1 and V is TRBV5-8; D is undetermined. The CDR3 has 15 residues. The V end lost 3 bases, the J end lost 2 bases, and 14 bases lay between the germline ends. The germline V gene encodes CDR1 SGHTS and CDR2 YDEGEE. The CDR3 loop reads CASSYDGGLNTEAFF. CDR3 bases: TGTGCCAGCAGCTACGACGGTGGACTCAACACTGAAGCTTTCTTT. Full variable domain (rest looked up from reference TRBV5-8 and TRBJ1-1): EAGVTQSPTHLIKTRGQQATLRCSPISGHTSVYWYQQALGLGLQFLLWYDEGEERNRGNFPPRFSGRQFPNYSSELNVNALELEDSALYLCASSYDGGLNTEAFFGQGTRLTVV.

The V gene is TRBV27, the J gene TRBJ2-3, with D possibly being TRBD1 (6 bases). The germline V and J ends were trimmed by 4 bases and 1 base, with 12 bases remaining between them. The germline V gene has CDR1 MNHEY and CDR2 SMNVEV (reference sequence). The CDR3 has 15 amino acids. CDR3: CASSYQQGGTDTQYF. DNA for the CDR3: TGTGCCAGCAGTTACCAACAGGGAGGCACAGATACGCAGTATTTT.

The chain couples TRBV27 to TRBJ1-1; D perhaps matches TRBD1 (5 bases). The CDR3 contains 15 residues. The V end was cut by 3 bases, the J end by 1 base, with 12 bases between. Per the germline V gene, CDR1 is MNHEY and CDR2 is SMNVEV (reference sequence). The CDR3 nucleotides are TGTGCCAGCAGTTTTGGAGGGGCCAGGAACACTGAAGCTTTCTTT. It translates to CASSFGGARNTEAFF.

The V call is TRBV11-3, the J call TRBJ1-1; D perhaps matches TRBD1 (6 bases). The CDR3 length is 15 residues. Trimming left V 4 bases short and J 1 base short, with 13 bases between. CDR1 SGHNT and CDR2 YENEEA come from the germline V gene. In DNA form, the CDR3 reads TGTGCCAGCAGCTCCCAAGGACAGCAGAACACTGAAGCTTTCTTT. As protein: CASSSQGQQNTEAFF.

This clone was seen once. V usage is TRBV30 and J usage is TRBJ2-1, with TRBD2 matching 10 bases. V gave up 5 bases and J gave up 9 bases; unmatched junction bases: 10. CDR3 size: 14 residues. Germline loops: CDR1 GTSNPN, CDR2 SVGIG (reference sequence). CDR3 nucleotides: TGTGCCTGGGGTGCGGGACTAGCGATCGGTGAGCAGTTCTTC. Encoded protein: CAWGAGLAIGEQFF. The variable domain in full, completed from reference TRBV30 and TRBJ2-1, reads SQTIHQWPATLVQPVGSPLSLECTVEGTSNPNLYWYRQAAGRGLQLLFYSVGIGQISSEVPQNLSASRPQDRQFILSSKKLLLSDSGFYLCAWGAGLAIGEQFFGPGTRLTVL.

The chain couples TRBV7-9 to TRBJ1-2; D ambiguous. This CDR3 spans 13 amino acids. V lost 4 bases and J 6 bases, leaving 12 bases between the germline ends. Looked up from germline, CDR1 is SEHNR and CDR2 is FQNEAQ (reference sequence). The chain's CDR3 is CASSSRAGDGYTF. The CDR3 DNA reads TGTGCCAGCAGCTCGAGGGCCGGCGATGGCTACACCTTC. Variable domain in full (rest from reference TRBV7-9 and TRBJ1-2): DTGVSQNPRHKITKRGQNVTFRCDPISEHNRLYWYRQTLGQGPEFLTYFQNEAQLEKSRLLSDRFSAERPKGSFSTLEIQRTEQGDSAMYLCASSSRAGDGYTFGSGTRLTVV.

The rearrangement links TRBV6-5 to TRBJ1-5; TRBD1 matches 8 bases. There are 16 residues in the CDR3. The junction had 6 bases not matched to a gene; V was cut back by 4 bases and J by 1 base. Per the germline V gene, CDR1 is MNHEY and CDR2 is SVGAGI. DNA for the CDR3: TGTGCCAGCAGTTTTCGGACAGGGAGAAGCAATCAGCCCCAGCATTTT. Residues: CASSFRTGRSNQPQHF.

The chain employs TRBV10-2 and TRBJ2-1; 8 bases match TRBD1. CDR1 WSHSY and CDR2 SAAADI come from the germline V gene. Losses at the gene ends were 6 bases for V and 4 bases for J; bases not matched to a gene: 8. CDR3 length: 15 amino acids. The DNA for the CDR3 is TGCGCCAGCAGCTCCGGGACAGGTTCTTACAATGAGCAGTTCTTC. Residues: CASSSGTGSYNEQFF.

This sequence joins TRBV12-3 or TRBV12-4 and TRBJ2-7, with D possibly being TRBD1 (6 bases). Trimming took off 6 bases at V and 6 bases at J, with 15 bases between the two ends. The CDR3 totals 13 residues. The CDR3 spells CASRVGAQGEQYF. In DNA, the CDR3 is TGTGCCAGCAGGGTGGGGGCACAAGGCGAGCAGTACTTC.

CDR3 residues: CAISELQFNEKLFF. Written as DNA, the CDR3 is TGTGCCATCAGTGAGTTACAGTTTAATGAAAAACTGTTTTTT. This chain uses TRBV10-3 with TRBJ1-4; no reliable D call. Germline V gene sequence: CDR1 ENHRY, CDR2 SYGVKD. The CDR3 is 14 amino acids. V was shortened by 1 base and J by 4 bases, with 7 bases between the two germline ends.

The CDR3 sequence: CASRMTSISSTDTQYF. The CDR3 DNA follows: TGTGCCAGCAGGATGACTAGCATCTCTAGCACAGATACGCAGTATTTT. The rearrangement joins TRBV2 to TRBJ2-3; 7 bases are a match to TRBD2. The CDR3 is 16 residues long. Germline-derived CDR1 and CDR2 are SNHLY and FYNNEI. Trimming at V came to 6 bases and at J to 0 bases, leaving 9 bases not matched to a gene.

The chain is built from TRBV7-2 and TRBJ2-5; D unclear. CDR3 size: 13 residues. Trimming took 3 bases from V and 4 from J, leaving 9 bases between them. Germline V CDR1 and CDR2: SGHTA, FQGNSA. CDR3 protein: CASSLSKRETQYF. CDR3 nucleotides: TGTGCCAGCAGCTTGAGCAAGAGAGAGACCCAGTACTTC. Together with reference TRBV7-2 and TRBJ2-5, the CDR3 gives the full variable domain: GAGVSQSPSNKVTEKGKDVELRCDPISGHTALYWYRQSLGQGLEFLIYFQGNSAPDKSGLPSDRFSAERTGGSVSTLTIQRTQQEDSAVYLCASSLSKRETQYFGPGTRLLVL.

The chain has TRBV12-5 and TRBJ1-2; tentatively, D is TRBD1 (5 bases). CDR1 and CDR2 (germline): LGHNT, FRNRAP. The V gene lost 2 bases and the J gene lost 4 bases, with 17 bases spanning the gap. The CDR3 length is 16 residues. CDR3 bases: TGTGCTAGTGGTTTGCCCCCCGGGCTGGGGGGCTATGGCTACACCTTC. It codes for CASGLPPGLGGYGYTF.

This chain joins TRBV21-1 and TRBJ2-1; whether TRBD1, the table's D call, matches the DNA was not checked. TRBV21-1 constitutes a pseudogene. The CDR3 consists of 16 residues. In DNA form, the CDR3 reads TGTGCCAGCAGCGTTGAAAAAGGGACAGGGGGCAATGAGCAGTTCTTC. Residues: CASSVEKGTGGNEQFF.

This clone appeared a few times. This chain links TRBV5-1 with TRBJ2-5; 8 bases fit TRBD1. Germline V CDR1 and CDR2: SGHRS, YFSETQ. The CDR3 contains 13 residues. The junction had 8 bases not matched to a gene; V was cut back by 10 bases and J by 3 bases. CDR3 DNA: TGCGCCTCCTCAGGGGGCTGGGAAGAGACCCAGTACTTC. Translating it yields CASSGGWEETQYF. The full variable domain, its missing parts supplied by reference TRBV5-1 and TRBJ2-5, is KAGVTQTPRYLIKTRGQQVTLSCSPISGHRSVSWYQQTPGQGLQFLFEYFSETQRNKGNFPGRFSGRQFSNSRSEMNVSTLELGDSALYLCASSGGWEETQYFGPGTRLLVL.

The sample holds one count of this clone. The CDR3 sequence: CASSLREQANSGNTIYF. The CDR3 DNA is TGCGCCAGCAGCTTGCGAGAACAGGCTAACTCTGGAAACACCATATATTTT. The chain links TRBV5-1 to TRBJ1-3; D is possibly TRBD1 (5 bases). V was trimmed by 1 base and J by 0 bases, leaving 14 bases between them. The CDR3 runs 17 residues. Germline V gives CDR1 SGHRS, CDR2 YFSETQ.